This paragraph reports one TCR beta chain. Profiled with immunoSEQ multiplex PCR; TCRdb holds only in-frame clones, not every one. The sample has 55,000 to 80,000 clones; more than 90% are singletons. This sample is part of a study of shared T cell receptors in the human thymus. Germline CDR1 and CDR2: SGHDT and YYEEEE. The CDR3 extends over 18 amino acids. Germline trimming cut 0 bases from V and 2 bases from J; bases unmatched to any gene: 7. Sequenced material: thymocytes. The sequence derives from a human donor. The rearrangement joins TRBV5-6 to TRBJ2-5; 13 bases match TRBD2. For the CDR3, the DNA is TGTGCCAGCAGCTTGGGAGGACTAGCGGGGGACCCTCAAGAGACCCAGTACTTC. Protein: CASSLGGLAGDPQETQYF. Full variable domain (missing parts from reference TRBV5-6 and TRBJ2-5): DAGVTQSPTHLIKTRGQQVTLRCSPKSGHDTVSWYQQALGQGPQFIFQYYEEEERQRGNFPDRFSGHQFPNYSSELNVNALLLGDSALYLCASSLGGLAGDPQETQYFGPGTRLLVL.